What follows describes a single T cell receptor (beta chain). This sample is part of a study of T cells in Graves' hyperthyroidism and ophthalmopathy. Germline V gives CDR1 LNHNV, CDR2 YYDKDF (reference sequence). This CDR3 contains 20 residues. Trimming took 5 bases from V and 2 from J, leaving 27 bases between them. Amplification of TCR beta CDR3 regions was performed using RNA transcripts as template. The TCR CDR3 was amplified in a first-round RT-PCR using the HTBI primer set. TCRdb itself ran the multiplex PCR reads through MiXCR, one entry per CDR3 protein. Altogether over 350,000 distinct CDR3 sequences are present, 18% being singletons, with the ten largest covering 35% to 45%.

Sequencing was done on a sample of blood. V and J are TRBV15 and TRBJ2-2; D perhaps matches TRBD2 (5 bases). The TCR comes from a man aged 18 to 35 with Graves' ophthalmopathy. CDR3 nucleotides: TGTGCCACCAGCTCAGAGAGAAGCGGTACCAACAGATACAACACCGGGGAGCTGTTTTTT. Translated, it gives CATSSERSGTNRYNTGELFF.